This TCR beta chain was recorded in a study of blood T cell repertoires in COVID-19. Overall study context: The United States, Italy and Spain supplied acute and convalescent COVID-19 samples. PBMCs, B-cell-depleted T cells, or T cells provided the cDNA or gDNA that made up the material.

The germline CDR1 and CDR2 sequences are SGHNT and YYREEE (reference sequence). The CDR3 consists of 15 residues. Unmatched junction bases numbered 5, after V lost 1 base and J lost 4 bases. As handled by the study authors: Estimated nucleated cell counts came from reference gene primer amplification. Method: immunoSEQ multiplex PCR; TCRdb's copy keeps in-frame clones and lacks some. The DNA was the basis for D and trimming; V, J and clone size are from that table. The repertoire holds around 42,000 clones, with 88% as singletons. This TCR was sampled from a human donor in a cohort sampled during active COVID-19. The V and J genes are TRBV5-4 and TRBJ2-7; 10 bases match TRBD2. Specimen: peripheral blood. This CDR3 is CASSLPSGSGYEQYF. CDR3 DNA sequence: TGTGCCAGCAGCTTGCCTAGCGGGAGTGGGTACGAGCAGTACTTC.